The source of this T cell receptor (beta chain) is a study of graft-versus-host responses after intestinal transplantation. Study background: Among the recipients, all got anti-thymocyte globulin induction and then tacrolimus and steroids for about 3 years.

Method: immunoSEQ multiplex PCR; TCRdb's copy keeps in-frame clones and lacks some. This sample yields 65,000 to 85,000 clones, of which approximately 92% are seen a single time; around 7.1% belongs to the top ten. Germline lookup yields CDR1 LNHDA and CDR2 SQIVND (reference sequence). J was trimmed by 2 bases and V by 6 bases; bases with no gene match: 4. CDR3 length: 15 residues. This TCR was sampled from a human patient who received an intestinal transplant, so some T cells may come from the graft donor. The gene calls are TRBV19 and TRBJ1-5, with 10 bases matching TRBD1. Source: bone marrow, taken less than 750 days after intestinal transplantation. CDR3 in DNA: TGTGCCAGTAGGGCGACAGGGGGCCGCAATCAGCCCCAGCATTTT. Its protein product is CASRATGGRNQPQHF.